This TCR beta chain was recovered during a study of blood T cells in healthy people across ages. For the second PCR, which ran for roughly 6 to 11 cycles, a sample-barcoded 5' primer and a J-beta primer mix were used. TCRdb recomputed calls from the 5' RACE reads with MiXCR, one row per CDR3 protein. The sample records about 1.4 million distinct CDR3 sequences, approximately 59% being singletons. The CDR3 is 15 residues long. Germline CDR1 SGHDT, CDR2 YYEEEE. V lost 1 base, J lost 3 bases, and 6 bases stayed unmatched. Sequencing input: blood. V usage is TRBV5-6 and J usage is TRBJ2-5; 7 bases map to TRBD1. The receptor was isolated from a man between 18 and 29 years old in good health. CDR3 residues: CASSLSGTAKETQYF. The CDR3 bases are TGTGCCAGCAGCTTGTCAGGGACAGCAAAAGAGACCCAGTACTTC.